This T cell receptor (beta chain) comes out of a study of shared clonotypes between healthy human individuals. About this clone: Its antigen is unidentified.

Germline V gives CDR1 ENHRY, CDR2 SYGVKD. The V and J ends lost 6 bases and 3 bases respectively, with 17 bases between them. The CDR3 contains 15 residues. Study results and caveats: Of the naive CD4 clonotypes, roughly 5% were shared across four donors. What limited the represented genetic and exposure-history diversity was the small number of donors.

Several immunoSEQ plates received, in even portions, the genomic DNA of each subset. For sorted subsets, about 0.2 ug DNA per replicate equaled approximately 30,000 T cell genomes. This table comes from immunoSEQ multiplex PCR, and its TCRdb copy is limited to in-frame clones, with some not included. The sample lists 110,000 or so clones; about 63% were seen once. The rearrangement links TRBV10-3 to TRBJ1-2; D may be TRBD1 (5 bases). The sequenced material came from memory CD8+ T cells sorted from blood. The sample's subset: CD45RO+ cells pooled with CCR7-negative TemRA cells. This receptor was obtained from a young woman in good health. The CDR3: CAISRRDQGHYGYTF. DNA of the CDR3: TGTGCCATCAGCCGCCGGGACCAGGGACACTATGGCTACACCTTC.